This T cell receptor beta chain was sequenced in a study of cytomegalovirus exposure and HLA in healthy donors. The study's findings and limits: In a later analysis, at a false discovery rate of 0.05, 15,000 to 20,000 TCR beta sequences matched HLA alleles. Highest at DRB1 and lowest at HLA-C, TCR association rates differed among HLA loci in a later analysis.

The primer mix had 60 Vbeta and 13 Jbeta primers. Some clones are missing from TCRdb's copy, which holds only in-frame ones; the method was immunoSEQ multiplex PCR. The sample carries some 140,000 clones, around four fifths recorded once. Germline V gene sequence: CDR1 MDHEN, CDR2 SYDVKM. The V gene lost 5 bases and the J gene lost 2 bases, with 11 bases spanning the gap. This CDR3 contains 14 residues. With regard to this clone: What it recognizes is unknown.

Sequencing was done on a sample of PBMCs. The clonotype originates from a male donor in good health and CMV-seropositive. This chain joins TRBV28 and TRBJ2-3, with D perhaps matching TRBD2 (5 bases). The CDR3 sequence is CASSRAEITDTQYF. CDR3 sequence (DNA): TGTGCCAGCAGTCGAGCGGAAATCACAGATACGCAGTATTTT.